This T cell receptor beta chain is from a study of blood T cell repertoires in COVID-19. Background on the study: The United States, Italy and Spain provided the acute and convalescent COVID-19 samples. In each case, the material was cDNA or gDNA derived from T cells, B-cell-depleted T cells, or PBMCs.

Germline CDR1 reads SEHNR; CDR2 reads FQNEAQ (reference sequence). Unmatched junction bases numbered 8, after V lost 9 bases and J lost 5 bases. The CDR3 contains 13 residues. Original processing notes: Nucleated cell number was recorded as an estimate derived from reference gene primer amplification. Repertoires were generated with immunoSEQ multiplex PCR, while TCRdb's copy carries only in-frame clones and drops some. For V, J and clone size, that table is used; D and trimming come from the DNA. This table has approximately 260,000 clones, roughly 80% appearing once. The chain uses TRBV7-9 and TRBJ2-7, with 9 bases fitting TRBD1. The sequence derives from a woman aged 35 to 49 with active or convalescent COVID-19. The sample taken for sequencing was peripheral blood. CDR3 residues: CASSPGQGDEQYF. The DNA of the CDR3 is TGTGCCAGTAGTCCGGGACAGGGCGACGAGCAGTACTTC.